The 2 T cell receptor beta chains below were found in one sample sequenced in a study of blood T cell repertoires in COVID-19. Repertoires were generated with immunoSEQ multiplex PCR, while TCRdb's copy carries only in-frame clones and drops some. Here the sample spans 60,000 to 90,000 clones, approximately 79% being singletons. The sequenced material came from peripheral blood. The source of these receptors is a human donor with acute or convalescent COVID-19. The donor label of this sample is uncertain.

This chain connects TRBV7-8 to TRBJ1-4; the D gene is possibly TRBD1 (5 bases). The CDR3 has 16 residues. The V end was cut by 5 bases, the J end by 0 bases, with 13 bases between. Germline lookup yields CDR1 SGHVS and CDR2 FQNEAQ. In DNA form, the CDR3 reads TGTGCCAGCAGCATTGGACAACTTGCAACTAATGAAAAACTGTTTTTT. Its protein is CASSIGQLATNEKLFF. Full variable domain (missing parts from reference TRBV7-8 and TRBJ1-4): GAGVSQSPRYKVAKRGQDVALRCDPISGHVSLFWYQQALGQGPEFLTYFQNEAQLDKSGLPSDRFFAERPEGSVSTLKIQRTQQEDSAVYLCASSIGQLATNEKLFFGSGTQLSVL.

The rearrangement links TRBV28 to TRBJ1-2; D gene unclear. Trimming took off 6 bases at V and 4 bases at J, with 9 bases between the two ends. CDR3 size: 12 residues. Per the germline V gene, CDR1 is MDHEN and CDR2 is SYDVKM. CDR3 nucleotide sequence: TGTGCCAGCAGCAAGGACTTCTATGGCTACACCTTC. Protein product: CASSKDFYGYTF.